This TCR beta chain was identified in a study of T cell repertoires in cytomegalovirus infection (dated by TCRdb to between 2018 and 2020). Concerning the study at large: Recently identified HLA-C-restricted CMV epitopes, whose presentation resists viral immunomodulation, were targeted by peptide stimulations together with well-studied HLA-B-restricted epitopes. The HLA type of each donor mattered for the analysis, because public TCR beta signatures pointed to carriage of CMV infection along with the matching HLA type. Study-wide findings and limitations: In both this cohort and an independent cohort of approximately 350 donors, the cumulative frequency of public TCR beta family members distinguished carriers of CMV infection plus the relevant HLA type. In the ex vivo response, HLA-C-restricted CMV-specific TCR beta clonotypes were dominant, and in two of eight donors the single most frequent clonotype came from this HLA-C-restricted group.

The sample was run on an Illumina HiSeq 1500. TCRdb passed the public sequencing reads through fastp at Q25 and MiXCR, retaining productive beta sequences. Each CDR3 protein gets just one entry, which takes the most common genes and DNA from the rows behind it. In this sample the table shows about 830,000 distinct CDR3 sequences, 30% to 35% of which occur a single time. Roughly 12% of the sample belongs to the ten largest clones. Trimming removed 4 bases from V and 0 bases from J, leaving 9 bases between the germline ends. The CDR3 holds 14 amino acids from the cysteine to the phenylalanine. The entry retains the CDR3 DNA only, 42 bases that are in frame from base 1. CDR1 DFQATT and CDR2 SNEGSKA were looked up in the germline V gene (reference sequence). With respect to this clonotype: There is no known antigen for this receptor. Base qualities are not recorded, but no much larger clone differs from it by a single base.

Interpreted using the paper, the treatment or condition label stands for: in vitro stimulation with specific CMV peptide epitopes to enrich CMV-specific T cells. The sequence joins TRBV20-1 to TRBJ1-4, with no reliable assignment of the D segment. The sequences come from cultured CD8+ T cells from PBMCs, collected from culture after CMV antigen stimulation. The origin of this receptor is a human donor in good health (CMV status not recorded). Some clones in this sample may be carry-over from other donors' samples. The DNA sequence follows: TGCAGTGCTACTGACGGTGCAACTAATGAAAAACTGTTTTTT. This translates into CSATDGATNEKLFF.